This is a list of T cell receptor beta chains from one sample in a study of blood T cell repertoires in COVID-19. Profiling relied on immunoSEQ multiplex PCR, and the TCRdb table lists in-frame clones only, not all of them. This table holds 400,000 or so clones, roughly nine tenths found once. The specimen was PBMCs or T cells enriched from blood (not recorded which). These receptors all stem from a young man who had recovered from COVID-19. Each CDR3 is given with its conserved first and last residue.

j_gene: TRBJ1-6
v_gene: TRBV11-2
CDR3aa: CASSQAGGMLGAPLHF

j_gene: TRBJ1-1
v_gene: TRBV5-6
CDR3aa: CASSLVEARNTEAFF

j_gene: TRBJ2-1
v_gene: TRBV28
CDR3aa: CASSLPGLAPYNEQFF

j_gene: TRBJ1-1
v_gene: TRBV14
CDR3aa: CASSQVYRGTAFF

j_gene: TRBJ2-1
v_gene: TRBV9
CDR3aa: CASSVADYRNNEQFF

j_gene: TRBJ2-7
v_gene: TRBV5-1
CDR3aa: CASSPDRLIGLGQYF

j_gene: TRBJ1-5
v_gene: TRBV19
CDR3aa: CASSIDGTVGHQPQHF

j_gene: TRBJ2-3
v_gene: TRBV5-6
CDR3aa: CASSFSRDTQYF

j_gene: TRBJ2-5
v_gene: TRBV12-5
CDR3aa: CASGTSLGTSARQETQYF

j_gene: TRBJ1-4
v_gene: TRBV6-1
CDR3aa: CASREGQGRNEKLFF

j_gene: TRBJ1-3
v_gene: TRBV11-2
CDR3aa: CASSLTTGLSGNTIYF

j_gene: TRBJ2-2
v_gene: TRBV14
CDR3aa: CASSHTTGFGELFF

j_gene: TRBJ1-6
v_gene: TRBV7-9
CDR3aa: CASTLAAGSFGFGNSPLHF

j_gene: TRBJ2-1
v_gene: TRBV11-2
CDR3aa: CASSLRQGNEQFF

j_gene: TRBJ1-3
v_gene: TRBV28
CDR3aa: CASSHAGTSPNTIYF

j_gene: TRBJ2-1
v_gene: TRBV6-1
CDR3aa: CASSEEGGDYYNEQFF

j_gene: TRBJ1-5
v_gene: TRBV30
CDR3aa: CAWSLGGSQPQHF

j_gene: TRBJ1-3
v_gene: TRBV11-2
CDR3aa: CASSLEEANTIYF

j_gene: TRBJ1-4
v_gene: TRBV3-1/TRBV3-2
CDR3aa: CASSPGQGLFF

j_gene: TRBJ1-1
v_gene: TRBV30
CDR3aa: CAWSGQGPTEAFF

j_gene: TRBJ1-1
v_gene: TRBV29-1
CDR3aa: CSVGQGARATEAFF

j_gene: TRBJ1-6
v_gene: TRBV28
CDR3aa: CASRVRGSSYNSPLHF

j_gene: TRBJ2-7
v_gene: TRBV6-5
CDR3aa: CASRPGLAELYEQYF

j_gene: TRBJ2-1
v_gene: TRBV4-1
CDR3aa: CASSHPGLAGGSSYNEQFF

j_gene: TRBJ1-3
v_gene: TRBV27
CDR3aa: CASSLLGNGNTIYF

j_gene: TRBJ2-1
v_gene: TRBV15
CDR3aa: CATSRDSGSYNEQFF

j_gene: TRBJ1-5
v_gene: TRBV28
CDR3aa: CGTMVGQGWNQPQHF